A selection of T cell receptor beta chains follows, all from one sample in a study of T cell responses to AZD1222 COVID-19 vaccine. Only in-frame clones appear in the TCRdb table, and some are missing; sequencing was by immunoSEQ multiplex PCR. Here the sample spans approximately 88,000 clones, roughly nine tenths being singletons. This sample comprised peripheral blood, obtained 28 days after the second AZD1222 dose. These receptors all come from an adult who received the AZD1222 COVID-19 vaccine. CDR3s include the opening cysteine and the closing phenylalanine or tryptophan. Each record gives: D gene, clone size, V gene, J gene, CDR3 DNA, CDR3 protein. A D gene is named only where the DNA matches it firmly. Clone size is given for some rows only: seen once, a few or many times, or a class if the clone is expanded.

D: .
size: .
V: TRBV30
J: TRBJ2-4
DNA: TGTGCCTGGAGCGGGGAAGGGGGGTTAGCCAAAAACATTCAGTACTTC
CDR3: CAWSGEGGLAKNIQYF

D: TRBD1
size: .
V: TRBV27
J: TRBJ1-2
DNA: TGTGCCAGCAGCCCCATCCAGGGGGCTGGCTACACCTTC
CDR3: CASSPIQGAGYTF

D: TRBD2
size: .
V: TRBV4-1
J: TRBJ2-2
DNA: TGCGCCAGCAGCCAAGGCCTCCTGCGGCGGGGGGCGAACACCGGGGAGCTGTTTTTT
CDR3: CASSQGLLRRGANTGELFF

D: TRBD2
size: .
V: TRBV7-6
J: TRBJ2-1
DNA: TGTGCCAGCAGCCGGACTAGCGGACTTCTTTACAATGAGCAGTTCTTC
CDR3: CASSRTSGLLYNEQFF

D: TRBD1
size: few
V: TRBV19
J: TRBJ1-1
DNA: TGTGCCAGTAGTATAGATGAGGGGGCCACTGCTTTCTTT
CDR3: CASSIDEGATAFF

D: TRBD2
size: .
V: TRBV9
J: TRBJ2-2
DNA: TGTGCCAGCAGCTCAGCGGGGGGGCCGAACACCGGGGAGCTGTTTTTT
CDR3: CASSSAGGPNTGELFF

D: TRBD1
size: once
V: TRBV5-1
J: TRBJ2-5
DNA: TGCGCCAGCAGCTTAGACGGGACAGGGGGCAGAGAGACCCAGTACTTC
CDR3: CASSLDGTGGRETQYF

D: TRBD1
size: .
V: TRBV6-1
J: TRBJ2-7
DNA: TGTGCCAGCAGTGAAGCGACGGGACAGGGGTTCTACGAGCAGTACTTC
CDR3: CASSEATGQGFYEQYF

D: TRBD2
size: .
V: TRBV29-1
J: TRBJ2-7
DNA: TGCAGCGTTGCTAGCGGGCCCTCCTACGAGCAGTACTTC
CDR3: CSVASGPSYEQYF

D: TRBD1
size: .
V: TRBV19
J: TRBJ2-2
DNA: TGTGCCAGTAGTACCGGACAGGGGGTAGGCACCGGGGAGCTGTTTTTT
CDR3: CASSTGQGVGTGELFF

D: .
size: .
V: TRBV6-1
J: TRBJ2-3
DNA: TGTGCCAGCAGTGAAACCCCGGTGGCAGGGTTGGATACGCAGTATTTT
CDR3: CASSETPVAGLDTQYF

D: .
size: .
V: TRBV5-4
J: TRBJ2-7
DNA: TGTGCCAGCAGCGAAAGGGGCATCTACGAGCAGTACTTC
CDR3: CASSERGIYEQYF

D: TRBD1
size: .
V: TRBV6-5
J: TRBJ1-1
DNA: TGTGCCAGCAGTTACTCGTTTGGCAGGGGGAACGCTGAAGCTTTCTTT
CDR3: CASSYSFGRGNAEAFF

D: TRBD1
size: .
V: TRBV6-5
J: TRBJ1-6
DNA: TGTGCCAGCAGTTTCCGGGACAGGGTTTTTGGATCACCCCTCCACTTT
CDR3: CASSFRDRVFGSPLHF

D: .
size: .
V: TRBV6-5
J: TRBJ1-4
DNA: TGTGCCAGCAGTTACGGTGGGACTAATGAAAAACTGTTTTTT
CDR3: CASSYGGTNEKLFF

D: .
size: .
V: TRBV7-3
J: TRBJ2-3
DNA: TGTGCCAGCAGCTTAAGTGGGGGCCTCACAGATACGCAGTATTTT
CDR3: CASSLSGGLTDTQYF

D: .
size: .
V: TRBV6-5
J: TRBJ2-2
DNA: TGTGCCAGCACACTAGCGAACACCGGGGAGCTGTTTTTT
CDR3: CASTLANTGELFF

D: .
size: .
V: TRBV7-9
J: TRBJ2-1
DNA: TGTGCCAGCAGCCCAGGGGCGGCAAATGAGCAGTTCTTC
CDR3: CASSPGAANEQFF

D: .
size: .
V: TRBV5-1
J: TRBJ1-6
DNA: TGCGCCAGCAAGCGAGAGGGGGATTCACCCCTCCACTTT
CDR3: CASKREGDSPLHF

D: .
size: .
V: TRBV25-1
J: TRBJ1-5
DNA: TGTGCCAGCAGTGAATTAGGGCAGCCCCAGCATTTT
CDR3: CASSELGQPQHF

D: TRBD1
size: .
V: TRBV10-3
J: TRBJ2-5
DNA: TGTGCCATCAGGGACGGACAGGGCAGGGAGACCCAGTACTTC
CDR3: CAIRDGQGRETQYF

D: TRBD2
size: .
V: TRBV5-1
J: TRBJ2-1
DNA: TGCGCCAGCAGCTTGGCGGGGGGGCATAATAGTGAGCAGTTCTTC
CDR3: CASSLAGGHNSEQFF

D: .
size: .
V: TRBV6-2/TRBV6-3
J: TRBJ1-3
DNA: TGTGCCAGCAGTGGGCGGCAGAGCTCTGGAAACACCATATATTTT
CDR3: CASSGRQSSGNTIYF

D: TRBD1
size: .
V: TRBV25-1
J: TRBJ2-7
DNA: TGTGCCAGCAGTGAGCCGGGGGACAGGGTATCGAGCGAGCAGTACTTC
CDR3: CASSEPGDRVSSEQYF

D: TRBD1
size: .
V: TRBV6-5
J: TRBJ1-2
DNA: TGTGCCAGCAGTTACACCGGGACAGGGGGTAGCTATGGCTACACCTTC
CDR3: CASSYTGTGGSYGYTF

D: TRBD1
size: .
V: TRBV6-5
J: TRBJ2-7
DNA: TGTGCCAGCAGTTACTCGACAGGGGGCGCACGGTACGAGCAGTACTTC
CDR3: CASSYSTGGARYEQYF

D: .
size: .
V: TRBV19
J: TRBJ1-3
DNA: TGTGCCAGTAGACCAGGACAGACCGGAAACACCATATATTTT
CDR3: CASRPGQTGNTIYF

D: .
size: .
V: TRBV9
J: TRBJ1-2
DNA: TGTGCCAGCAGCGGAAGGGACTATGGCTACACCTTC
CDR3: CASSGRDYGYTF

D: .
size: .
V: TRBV16
J: TRBJ2-3
DNA: TGTGCCAGCAGCCCGACCTCGAGGCAGATCACAGATACGCAGTATTTT
CDR3: CASSPTSRQITDTQYF

D: .
size: .
V: TRBV10-3
J: TRBJ1-2
DNA: TGTGCCATCAGTGAGGGGGACCTCTCGGGCTATGGCTACACCTTC
CDR3: CAISEGDLSGYGYTF

D: .
size: .
V: TRBV6-5
J: TRBJ1-1
DNA: TGTGCCACCTATTCAATCGGGGACACTGAAGCTTTCTTT
CDR3: CATYSIGDTEAFF

D: .
size: .
V: TRBV12-5
J: TRBJ1-4
DNA: TGTGCTAGTGGTTTAGGGGTCGGTGGTAATGAAAAACTGTTTTTT
CDR3: CASGLGVGGNEKLFF

D: .
size: .
V: TRBV18
J: TRBJ2-1
DNA: TGTGCCAGCTCAGGCCGACCGGGGGCCTCATATGGGTCCTACAATGAGCAGTTCTTC
CDR3: CASSGRPGASYGSYNEQFF

D: .
size: .
V: TRBV7-8
J: TRBJ1-2
DNA: TGTGCCAGCAGCCCCCCCGCCGGGGCAGATAACTATGGCTACACCTTC
CDR3: CASSPPAGADNYGYTF

D: .
size: .
V: TRBV6-4
J: TRBJ1-5
DNA: TGTGCCAGCAGTGACTCCTCGGGGCCGCCCCAGCATTTT
CDR3: CASSDSSGPPQHF

D: .
size: .
V: TRBV27
J: TRBJ1-3
DNA: TGTGCCAGCAGAAAAGAAGGGGGCTCTGGAAACACCATATATTTT
CDR3: CASRKEGGSGNTIYF

D: .
size: .
V: TRBV21-1
J: TRBJ2-1
DNA: TGTGCCAGCAGCACCAGACTGACAGGGGGGCTCTACAATGAGCAGTTCTTC
CDR3: CASSTRLTGGLYNEQFF

D: .
size: .
V: TRBV11-2
J: TRBJ2-3
DNA: TGTGCCAGCAGCTCCCCCACAGATACGCAGTATTTT
CDR3: CASSSPTDTQYF

D: .
size: .
V: TRBV5-1
J: TRBJ2-7
DNA: TGCGCCAGCAGCTTGGCCGGGGAACCCGCCTACGAGCAGTACTTC
CDR3: CASSLAGEPAYEQYF

D: .
size: .
V: TRBV11-1
J: TRBJ1-1
DNA: TGTGCCAGCAGCTCCACCCCGACACTGAACACTGAAGCTTTCTTT
CDR3: CASSSTPTLNTEAFF

D: TRBD1
size: .
V: TRBV19
J: TRBJ1-5
DNA: TGTGCCAGTAGTGATACAGGGGCAGGTCAGCCCCAGCATTTT
CDR3: CASSDTGAGQPQHF

D: .
size: .
V: TRBV6-6
J: TRBJ1-2
DNA: TGTGCCAGCAGTTACGGAGGACAGTTCGAGGATGGCTACACCTTC
CDR3: CASSYGGQFEDGYTF

D: .
size: .
V: TRBV3-1/TRBV3-2
J: TRBJ1-5
DNA: TGTGCCAGCAGCCGGGTGGGCCAGCCCCAGCATTTT
CDR3: CASSRVGQPQHF

D: .
size: .
V: TRBV29-1
J: TRBJ1-2
DNA: TGCAGCGTTGAAGATGTACCAGGGAAATCTAACTGGAAGGACTATGGCTACACCTTC
CDR3: CSVEDVPGKSNWKDYGYTF

D: .
size: .
V: TRBV6-9
J: TRBJ2-4
DNA: TGTGCCAGCAGTTATTTATCGGCGGGGAAAAACATTCAGTACTTC
CDR3: CASSYLSAGKNIQYF

D: TRBD2
size: .
V: TRBV4-2
J: TRBJ2-5
DNA: TGTGCCAGCAGCCAAGAGGGCAGCGGGGGGGCGGAGACCCAGTACTTC
CDR3: CASSQEGSGGAETQYF

D: TRBD1
size: .
V: TRBV5-6
J: TRBJ1-2
DNA: TGTGCCAGCGGGGTCTTACAGGGGGCAGGGTATGGCTACACCTTC
CDR3: CASGVLQGAGYGYTF